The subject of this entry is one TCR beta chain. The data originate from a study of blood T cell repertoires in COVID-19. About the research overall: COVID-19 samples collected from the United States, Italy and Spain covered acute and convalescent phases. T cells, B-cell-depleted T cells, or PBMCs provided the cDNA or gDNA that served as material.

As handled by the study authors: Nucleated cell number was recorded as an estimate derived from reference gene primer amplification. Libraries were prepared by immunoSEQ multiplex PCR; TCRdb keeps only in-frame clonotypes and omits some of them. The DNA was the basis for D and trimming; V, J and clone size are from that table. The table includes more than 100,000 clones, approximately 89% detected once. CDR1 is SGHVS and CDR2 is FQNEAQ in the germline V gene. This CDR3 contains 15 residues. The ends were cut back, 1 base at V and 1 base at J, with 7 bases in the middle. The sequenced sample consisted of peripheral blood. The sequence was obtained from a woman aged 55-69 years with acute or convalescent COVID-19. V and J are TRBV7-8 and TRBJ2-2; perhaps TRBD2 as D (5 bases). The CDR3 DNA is TGTGCCAGCAGCTTAGGGGAGATGAACACCGGGGAGCTGTTTTTT. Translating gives CASSLGEMNTGELFF. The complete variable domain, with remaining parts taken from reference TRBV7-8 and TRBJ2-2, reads GAGVSQSPRYKVAKRGQDVALRCDPISGHVSLFWYQQALGQGPEFLTYFQNEAQLDKSGLPSDRFFAERPEGSVSTLKIQRTQQEDSAVYLCASSLGEMNTGELFFGEGSRLTVL.